This T cell receptor (beta chain) is from a study of blood T cell repertoires in COVID-19. V dropped 4 bases and J dropped 2; count of bases not matched to a gene: 4. There are 15 residues in the CDR3. Germline V CDR1 and CDR2: LGHNA, YSLEER. It was during active infection that Seattle patients were enrolled and then longitudinally followed. Assay used: immunoSEQ multiplex PCR; TCRdb lists only in-frame clones, some missing. The sample holds roughly 380,000 clones; 75% to 90% are singletons and the top ten take about 1.4%. This receptor was taken from a woman between 40 and 50 years old with COVID-19, enrolled during active disease. Sequencing was carried out using peripheral blood. The chain carries TRBV4-3 and TRBJ2-7; 11 bases are shared with TRBD2. The CDR3 sequence is CASSPRTSGPYEQYF. The CDR3, as DNA: TGCGCCAGCAGCCCCCGGACTAGCGGGCCCTACGAGCAGTACTTC.